These 25 T cell receptor beta chains were sequenced from one sample in a study of OX40 agonist ivuxolimab in advanced cancers. This table comes from immunoSEQ multiplex PCR, and its TCRdb copy is limited to in-frame clones, with some not included. The repertoire has more than 35,000 clones, roughly 72% of them found once; the top ten carry roughly 25%. The sample was CD4+ or CD8+ T cells sorted from blood, taken in a trial of the OX40 agonist ivuxolimab. Receptors were obtained from an adult with an advanced solid tumor such as melanoma, head and neck, liver or kidney cancer.

The V call is TRBV9, the J call TRBJ1-1; D not resolved. V was shortened by 0 bases and J by 3 bases, with 6 bases between the two germline ends. Looked up from germline, CDR1 is SGDLS and CDR2 is YYNGEE. There are 13 residues in the CDR3. CDR3 coding DNA: TGTGCCAGCAGCGTAGGGGGTCACACTGAAGCTTTCTTT. Protein product: CASSVGGHTEAFF.

The V gene is TRBV6-5, the J gene TRBJ2-7, with D perhaps TRBD1 (6 bases). The germline V and J ends were trimmed by 5 bases and 5 bases, with 7 bases remaining between them. The CDR3 has 11 residues. Per the germline V gene, CDR1 is MNHEY and CDR2 is SVGAGI. The CDR3 DNA reads as TGTGCCAGCAGTACAGGGAACGAGCAGTACGTC. As protein: CASSTGNEQYV.

The chain joins TRBV7-9 to TRBJ1-5; TRBD1 matches at 7 bases. Germline CDR1 and CDR2: SEHNR and FQNEAQ (reference sequence). CDR3 size: 15 residues. The J segment lost 2 bases and the V segment lost 10 bases, leaving 11 bases of the junction unmatched. The DNA for the CDR3 is TGTGCCATCAGTGAGTTAGGACAGGGCAATCAGCCCCAGCATTTT. This encodes CAISELGQGNQPQHF.

This clone showed up just once. The rearrangement uses TRBV6-4 and TRBJ2-3; D may match TRBD1 or TRBD2 (5 bases each). The CDR3 has 14 amino acids. V was trimmed by 10 bases and J by 0 bases, leaving 14 bases between them. The germline V gene encodes CDR1 MRHNA and CDR2 SNTAGT. This CDR3 reads CATAGTASTDTQYF. CDR3 nucleotide sequence: TGTGCCACCGCCGGGACCGCTAGCACAGATACGCAGTATTTT.

The CDR3: CASLGHGYTF. DNA for the CDR3: TGCGCCAGCCTCGGCCATGGCTACACCTTC. The chain joins TRBV10-2 to TRBJ1-2; no clear D. Between the trimmed V and J ends, which lost 8 bases and 6 bases, there was a span of 7 bases. CDR3 length: 10 amino acids. Germline CDR1 reads WSHSY; CDR2 reads SAAADI.

V gene TRBV7-2 combines with J gene TRBJ2-7; no clear D. The CDR3 has 13 amino acids. The germline gives CDR1 SGHTA, CDR2 FQGNSA. Trimming left V 3 bases short and J 4 bases short, with 10 bases between. The CDR3 is CASSFATEYEQYV. The CDR3 bases are TGTGCCAGCAGCTTTGCGACCGAGTACGAGCAGTACGTC.

This clone has a single count. The chain recombines TRBV7-2 with TRBJ2-4; 12 bases fit TRBD2. The V and J ends lost 1 base and 0 bases, in that order; junction bases with no gene match: 4. The germline gives CDR1 SGHTA, CDR2 FQGNSA. The CDR3 extends over 18 amino acids. CDR3 region: CASSLVGLAGLAKNIQYF. The CDR3 nucleotides are TGTGCCAGCAGCTTAGTCGGACTAGCGGGGCTAGCCAAAAACATTCAGTACTTC.

The V gene is TRBV5-1, the J gene TRBJ1-2; D is possibly TRBD1 (6 bases). The germline V gene encodes CDR1 SGHRS and CDR2 YFSETQ. V was pared by 2 bases and J by 8 bases, with 19 bases between. This CDR3 is 15 amino acids long. The CDR3 coding sequence is TGCGCCAGCAGCTTTCAGGCAGGGGCAATGGGGGGCTACACCTTC. This encodes CASSFQAGAMGGYTF.

This clone came up a few times. This chain uses TRBV19 with TRBJ1-2, with 8 bases fitting TRBD1. CDR3 size: 12 residues. V lost 10 bases, J lost 4 bases, and 5 bases stayed unmatched. Germline CDR1 LNHDA, CDR2 SQIVND (reference sequence). The CDR3 DNA sequence: TGTGCCACCATGGACAGGGCCTATGGCTACACCTTC. Amino acids: CATMDRAYGYTF.

The genes are TRBV19 and TRBJ1-2, with 9 bases identical to TRBD1. The CDR3 contains 14 residues. V lost 6 bases, J lost 2 bases, and 4 bases stayed unmatched. Germline V CDR1 and CDR2: LNHDA, SQIVND (reference sequence). The chain's CDR3 is CASSPGQGNYGYTF. Written as DNA, the CDR3 is TGTGCCAGTAGCCCGGGACAGGGAAACTATGGCTACACCTTC.

The gene calls are TRBV2 and TRBJ1-1, with D possibly TRBD1 on 5 matching bases. The CDR3 has 15 amino acids. Germline V lookup: CDR1 SNHLY, CDR2 FYNNEI. The germline V and J ends were trimmed by 6 bases and 4 bases, with 18 bases remaining between them. CDR3: CASSAGYVIGTEAFF. The CDR3 nucleotides read TGTGCCAGCAGCGCAGGGTATGTAATAGGCACTGAAGCTTTCTTT. Filled out from reference TRBV2 and TRBJ1-1, the complete variable domain reads EPEVTQTPSHQVTQMGQEVILRCVPISNHLYFYWYRQILGQKVEFLVSFYNNEISEKSEIFDDQFSVERPDGSNFTLKIRSTKLEDSAMYFCASSAGYVIGTEAFFGQGTRLTVV.

V usage is TRBV11-2 and J usage is TRBJ1-3; D remains ambiguous. Germline loops: CDR1 SGHAT, CDR2 FQNNGV. The CDR3 runs 12 residues. The V end lost 7 bases, the J end lost 4 bases, and 8 bases lay between the germline ends. The chain's CDR3 is CASTLGGNTIYF. CDR3 sequence (DNA): TGTGCCAGCACCCTGGGCGGAAACACCATATATTTT. Full variable domain (remainder filled in from reference TRBV11-2 and TRBJ1-3): EAGVAQSPRYKIIEKRQSVAFWCNPISGHATLYWYQQILGQGPKLLIQFQNNGVVDDSQLPKDRFSAERLKGVDSTLKIQPAKLEDSAVYLCASTLGGNTIYFGEGSWLTVV.

This sequence joins TRBV6-1 and TRBJ2-6, with D unresolved. The V end was cut by 2 bases, the J end by 4 bases, with 15 bases between. CDR1 and CDR2 from the germline V gene are MNHNS and SASEGT. This CDR3 comprises 17 residues. CDR3 sequence reads: CASSELVGKRGANVLTF. The CDR3 DNA reads as TGTGCCAGCAGTGAATTAGTGGGGAAAAGGGGGGCCAACGTCCTGACTTTC.

This clone was seen a single time. This rearrangement joins TRBV2 to TRBJ1-2; 7 bases match TRBD1. This CDR3 has 16 residues. The germline CDR1 and CDR2 sequences are SNHLY and FYNNEI. After removal of 7 bases from V and 6 bases from J, the junction contained 17 bases not matched to a gene. CDR3 DNA sequence: TGTGCCAGCACCGAGCGGACAGGTTTTCTCTCGAATGGCTACACCTTC. The encoded protein is CASTERTGFLSNGYTF.

This sequence joins TRBV6-6 and TRBJ1-2; no clear D. Germline assignment: CDR1 MNHNY and CDR2 SVGAGI (reference sequence). CDR3 length: 12 residues. V lost 4 bases and J lost 4, with 7 bases in between. CDR3: CASSSAPYGYTF. The CDR3 DNA is TGTGCCAGCAGTTCCGCACCCTATGGCTACACCTTC.

V and J are TRBV6-1 and TRBJ1-2; D is perhaps TRBD1 (6 bases). CDR1 and CDR2 from the germline V gene are MNHNS and SASEGT. The ends were cut back, 5 bases at V and 6 bases at J, with 19 bases in the middle. This CDR3 spans 15 amino acids. In DNA, the CDR3 is TGTGCCAGCAGTAGTAGACAGGAAAGCAGGGATGGCTACACCTTC. Protein sequence: CASSSRQESRDGYTF.

The chain is built from TRBV13 and TRBJ1-2, with TRBD1 identical over 8 bases. Germline V gene sequence: CDR1 PRHDT, CDR2 FYEKMQ (reference sequence). Losses at the gene ends were 0 bases for V and 5 bases for J; bases not matched to a gene: 5. The CDR3 has 15 residues. The CDR3: CASSLGGTGRYGYTF. In DNA, the CDR3 is TGTGCCAGCAGCTTAGGGGGGACAGGAAGATATGGCTACACCTTC.

The rearrangement joins TRBV9 to TRBJ2-2; 10 nucleotides align to TRBD1. The germline CDR1 and CDR2 sequences are SGDLS and YYNGEE. The CDR3 contains 17 residues. The junction had 10 bases not matched to a gene; V was cut back by 4 bases and J by 4 bases. CDR3 loop: CASSFLEWTGGTGELFF. CDR3 in DNA: TGTGCCAGCAGCTTCCTAGAGTGGACAGGGGGCACCGGGGAGCTGTTTTTT.

The rearrangement joins TRBV7-2 to TRBJ1-3; 7 positions agree with TRBD1. In germline, CDR1 is SGHTA, CDR2 FQGNSA. Losses at the gene ends were 5 bases for V and 4 bases for J; bases not matched to a gene: 11. The CDR3 contains 16 residues. For the CDR3, the DNA is TGTGCCAGCAGCGCCCGACAGGGCCTGGTCGGAAACACCATATATTTT. This encodes CASSARQGLVGNTIYF.

V is TRBV7-2 and J is TRBJ1-4; tentative D call: TRBD1 (6 bases). Germline V gene sequence: CDR1 SGHTA, CDR2 FQGNSA. Trimming cost V 2 bases and J 8 bases, with 12 bases left between them. The CDR3 is 14 residues long. The CDR3 coding sequence is TGTGCCAGCAGCTTAACAGGGTCTAGCGAAAAACTGTTTTTT. Amino acid sequence: CASSLTGSSEKLFF.

This clone was counted between two and nine times. This chain links TRBV10-3 with TRBJ2-7; TRBD1 might be the D (6 bases). The CDR3 covers 14 residues. V was clipped by 5 bases and J by 3 bases, with 14 bases between them. Per germline, CDR1 ENHRY and CDR2 SYGVKD. The DNA of the CDR3 is TGTGCCATCAGTCCGGGACAAGGTCACTACGAGCAGTACTTC. Translating gives CAISPGQGHYEQYF.

This clone was seen a handful of times. The CDR3 loop reads CASSFDRGGRETQYF. CDR3 sequence (DNA): TGTGCCAGCAGTTTCGACAGGGGCGGACGCGAGACCCAGTACTTC. V usage is TRBV28 and J usage is TRBJ2-5; TRBD1 aligns across 8 bases. CDR1 MDHEN and CDR2 SYDVKM come from the germline V gene. The CDR3 loop spans 15 amino acids. The J segment lost 5 bases and the V segment lost 3 bases, leaving 8 bases of the junction unmatched. The whole variable domain, filled in from reference TRBV28 and TRBJ2-5, reads DVKVTQSSRYLVKRTGEKVFLECVQDMDHENMFWYRQDPGLGLRLIYFSYDVKMKEKGDIPEGYSVSREKKERFSLILESASTNQTSMYLCASSFDRGGRETQYFGPGTRLLVL.

This clone was observed a handful of times. The chain carries TRBV6-4 and TRBJ2-2; 9 bases match TRBD1. Germline loops: CDR1 MRHNA, CDR2 SNTAGT. The J segment lost 1 base and the V segment lost 8 bases, leaving 14 bases of the junction unmatched. There are 18 residues in the CDR3. The CDR3 DNA reads TGTGCCAGCTCTAAAGGCTTGTGGGACAGGGAGAACACCGGGGAGCTGTTTTTT. It encodes CASSKGLWDRENTGELFF.

The chain couples TRBV7-2 to TRBJ2-3, with 10 bases matching TRBD2. The germline V gene has CDR1 SGHTA and CDR2 FQGNSA. V gave up 5 bases and J gave up 2 bases; unmatched junction bases: 16. There are 19 residues in the CDR3. The CDR3 DNA reads TGTGCCAGCAGCCCCCGAAGCGGGGGGGCTCCCCTTTACACAGATACGCAGTATTTT. It is translated as CASSPRSGGAPLYTDTQYF.

The V gene is TRBV29-1, the J gene TRBJ1-2; tentatively, D is TRBD1 (5 bases). Germline V lookup: CDR1 SQVTM, CDR2 ANQGSEA. With 1 base removed from V and 5 bases from J, the gap between germline ends came to 8 bases. The CDR3 consists of 12 residues. The CDR3 DNA follows: TGCAGCGTTGAAGGACAGCCTTATGGCTACACCTTC. Encoded protein: CSVEGQPYGYTF.